The entry below describes one T cell receptor beta chain. Its target is unknown. This CDR3 is also generated by other DNA sequences in the sample. 13 Jbeta primers and 60 Vbeta primers were used for the PCR. This table comes from immunoSEQ multiplex PCR, and its TCRdb copy is limited to in-frame clones, with some not included. The data contain 110,000 to 150,000 clones, about four fifths of them singletons. The CDR3 contains 15 residues. V lost 1 base and J 0 bases, leaving 9 bases between the germline ends. CDR1 SGHVS and CDR2 FQNEAQ come from the germline V gene. This entry belongs to a study of cytomegalovirus exposure and HLA in healthy donors. Study findings and constraints: Reports credit the classifier with highly specific, highly sensitive diagnosis of cytomegalovirus status. The listing of roughly 160 TCR beta chains classed them as cytomegalovirus-associated.

This clonotype was sampled from a man in his forties or fifties in good health and CMV-seronegative. Sequencing was carried out using PBMCs. The J gene is TRBJ1-1, the V gene TRBV7-8; a weak D match, TRBD1 (6 bases). The CDR3 DNA reads TGTGCCAGCAGCTTAGTTGACAGGATGAACACTGAAGCTTTCTTT. Translation gives CASSLVDRMNTEAFF.